This T cell receptor (beta chain) comes out of a study of cytomegalovirus exposure and HLA in healthy donors. In the study overall: Earlier work reported 100 million to 130 million unique TCR beta sequences from 170 million or so T cells. Study results and limitations: HLA alleles were associated with fewer than 20,000 TCR beta sequences in a later analysis at 0.05 false discovery rate. A likely sequencing artifact accounted for one observed cluster of highly shared sequence variants.

PCR employed 60 Vbeta and 13 Jbeta primers. Assay: immunoSEQ multiplex PCR; the TCRdb copy retains only in-frame clones and omits some. Of 110,000 to 150,000 clones listed, about four fifths are singletons. Nominally healthy donors were sampled, though unrecorded immune exposures were likely. Germline assignment: CDR1 LGHNA and CDR2 YSLEER. The V gene lost 0 bases and the J gene lost 4 bases, with 6 bases spanning the gap. The CDR3 runs to 13 residues. This clone is medium-sized. What it binds is unknown. The sequencing sample was made of PBMCs. The genes are TRBV4-3 and TRBJ1-1; D call uncertain. This clonotype was obtained from a female donor in good health and CMV-seronegative. The CDR3 region is CASSQDRSTEAFF. The DNA of the CDR3 is TGCGCCAGCAGCCAAGATAGATCCACTGAAGCTTTCTTT.